This T cell receptor beta chain is from a study of human T cells and chemical hapten exposure (dated by TCRdb to about 2021). Looking at the study overall: For sensitization, 2% DPC in acetone was applied to a roughly 2 cm by roughly 2 cm area of upper inner arm skin. Weekly therapeutic DPC doses were additionally applied to the scalp of patients throughout the approximately 24-week study period. Patch tests used Finn chambers with 0.01% DPC on the upper back, scored after 6 days by International Contact Dermatitis Research Group standards. Alopecia areata with under or over 50% scalp involvement, alopecia totalis and alopecia universalis were represented in the patient cohort, which was mostly female. Libraries were pooled for sequencing, and variation in per-sample TCR yields was attributed mainly to small differences in library volumes within the pool. The study tracked peripheral blood TCR repertoire changes in vivo during primary and secondary sensitization to the hapten diphenylcyclopropenone (DPC) in alopecia patients. Patient blood was sampled pre-sensitization (week 0) and at 2, 6 and about 24 weeks after DPC sensitization. Roughly 30 alopecia patients gave blood for TCR sequencing at one to four time points (pre-sensitization, 2, 6 and 24 weeks). Points the paper makes about the study in general: The number of TCRs above 1 in 1000 frequency did not change with DPC sensitization; there was no evidence of global repertoire structure alterations. Expanded TCRs formed significantly more large CDR3 similarity clusters than pre-sensitization or healthy control sets, consistent with antigen-driven responses. The number of PT1 expanded TCRs positively correlated with patch test score, significant at thresholds 8, 16 and 32 but not 4. After repeated subsampling, changes were observed in the strength of the expansion versus patch-test correlation and in the threshold at which the correlation became significant. All patients had alopecia, a presumed autoimmune disease, so their immune response might differ from that of healthy individuals.

CDR1 and CDR2 were assigned from the germline V gene as SQVTM and ANQGSEA. V loses 0 bases of germline sequence and J loses 4 bases, and the interval between the two ends is 9 bases. Reading from cysteine to phenylalanine, the CDR3 counts 13 amino acids. Only CDR3 DNA is held: 39 bases, read in frame from base 1. According to the study, the label for this sample's time point signals: patch test 1, 2 weeks after DPC sensitization. The sample's treatment or condition label, in plain terms: therapeutic diphenylcyclopropenone sensitization with weekly scalp DPC. At every patch-test visit, the blood draw took place before the patch test was put on. Patients were considered eligible if aged 18 to 70, diagnosed with alopecia and deemed suitable for DPC therapy, and patients were excluded if pregnant. Total RNA was extracted from unfractionated whole blood that had been collected in Tempus Blood RNA tubes.

Comment on this clonotype: Its recognized antigen is unknown. No base qualities exist here, and no much larger clone lies one base off it.

Libraries were prepared through RACE. These reads were obtained on a NextSeq 500. Library preparation attached unique molecular identifiers to individual cDNA molecules for quantitative, reproducible TCR counting. Each blood RNA sample was used to sequence both TCR alpha and TCR beta chains. The source study handled its data this way. The median number of TCRs per sample was approximately 96,000, ranging from 23,224 to 690,600. The Decombinator software suite was used to annotate the V, J and CDR3 of the TCR reads. Every sample was subsampled to the same number of TCRs (28,000) for the PS versus PT1 abundance plots. TCRs were defined as expanded if absent before sensitization and observed at least eight times at the 2-week time point. TCRdb reran the public reads through fastp at Q25 and MiXCR, keeping productive beta chains. Rows are unified per CDR3 protein, each entry keeping the most common DNA and genes. The V and J calls were determined by TCRdb, not by the authors. This sample holds tens of thousands of distinct CDR3 sequences; around 30% were observed only once. The ten biggest clones cover 7.5% to 10% of the sample.

The chain was built from TRBV29-1 and TRBJ1-1; the best D guess is TRBD1, with 6 bases matching. This clonotype was sampled from a man between 40 and 49 years old with alopecia areata. Some clones in this sample may be carry-over from other donors' samples. Sequences were derived from whole blood, sampled in connection with sensitization to the hapten diphenylcyclopropenone (DPC). The CDR3 has the sequence CSVEEGGATEAFF. The bases are TGCAGCGTTGAAGAAGGGGGGGCCACTGAAGCTTTCTTT.